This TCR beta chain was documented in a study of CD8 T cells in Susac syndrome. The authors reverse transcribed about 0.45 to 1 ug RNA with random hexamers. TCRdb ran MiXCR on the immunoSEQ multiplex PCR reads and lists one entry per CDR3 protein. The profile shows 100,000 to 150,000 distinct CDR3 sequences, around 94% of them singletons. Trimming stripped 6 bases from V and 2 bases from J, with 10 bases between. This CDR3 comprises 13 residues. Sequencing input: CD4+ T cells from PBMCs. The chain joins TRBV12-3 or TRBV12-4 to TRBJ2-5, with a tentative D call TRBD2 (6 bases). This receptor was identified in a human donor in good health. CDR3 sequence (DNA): TGTGCCAGCAGAGGGACTGGGCAAGAGACCCAGTACTTC. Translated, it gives CASRGTGQETQYF.